The 4 T cell receptor beta chains presented below share a single source sample, sequenced in a study of human T cells and chemical hapten exposure. Time point indicated: patch test 1, 2 weeks after DPC sensitization. The treatment: therapeutic diphenylcyclopropenone sensitization with weekly scalp DPC. TCRdb passed the RACE reads through MiXCR, listing each CDR3 protein once. The sample records under 200,000 distinct CDR3 sequences, about 14% being singletons. Here the sequenced sample was whole blood, taken in connection with sensitization to the hapten diphenylcyclopropenone (DPC). All receptors come from a woman younger than 45 with alopecia areata. Some clones in this sample may be carry-over from other donors' samples.

The rearrangement joins TRBV9 to TRBJ2-1; 11 bases fit TRBD2. J was trimmed by 0 bases and V by 4 bases; bases with no gene match: 18. The CDR3 loop spans 21 amino acids. Per germline, CDR1 SGDLS and CDR2 YYNGEE. The CDR3 nucleotides are TGTGCCAGCAGCCCCCCTCGGGGGCTAGCGGGGGGTTCCCCCTCCTACAATGAGCAGTTCTTC. It is translated as CASSPPRGLAGGSPSYNEQFF.

This clonotype occurred once. V gene TRBV18 combines with J gene TRBJ1-1, with D hard to call. V was pared by 3 bases and J by 3 bases, with 8 bases between. The CDR3 is 13 residues long. Germline V lookup: CDR1 KGHSH, CDR2 LQKENI. Written as DNA, the CDR3 is TGTGCCAGCTCACCGTCAGAGGACACTGAAGCTTTCTTT. It translates to CASSPSEDTEAFF.

The V gene is TRBV30, the J gene TRBJ1-1; D gene uncertain. CDR3 length equals 10 residues. V was shortened by 2 bases and J by 8 bases, with 6 bases between the two germline ends. Germline V CDR1 and CDR2: GTSNPN, SVGIG (reference sequence). In DNA, the CDR3 is TGTGCCTGGAGTCAGGAAGAAGCTTTCTTT. As protein: CAWSQEEAFF. Drawing the rest from reference TRBV30 and TRBJ1-1, the complete variable domain is SQTIHQWPATLVQPVGSPLSLECTVEGTSNPNLYWYRQAAGRGLQLLFYSVGIGQISSEVPQNLSASRPQDRQFILSSKKLLLSDSGFYLCAWSQEEAFFGQGTRLTVV.

The CDR3 loop is CASSRLGGAYEQYF. CDR3 nucleotides: TGTGCCAGCAGTCGACTAGGCGGGGCCTACGAGCAGTACTTC. The rearrangement joins TRBV6-5 to TRBJ2-7; possible D gene TRBD2, 6 bases. Germline lookup yields CDR1 MNHEY and CDR2 SVGAGI. The CDR3 is made up of 14 amino acids. V was trimmed by 5 bases and J by 2 bases, leaving 13 bases between them.